Following are 9 T cell receptor beta chains from one sample sequenced in a study of T cell responses to AZD1222 COVID-19 vaccine. Profiling relied on immunoSEQ multiplex PCR, and the TCRdb table lists in-frame clones only, not all of them. There are about 180,000 clones in the sample; about 89% occur only once, and roughly 1.7% lies in the top ten. The sequenced sample was peripheral blood, obtained on day 0 of AZD1222 vaccination. The receptors originated from an adult in good health.

The chain is built from TRBV3-1 (or the pseudogene TRBV3-2) and TRBJ2-5, with 9 bases that match TRBD2. The junction had 15 bases not matched to a gene; V was cut back by 2 bases and J by 5 bases. Per the germline V gene, CDR1 is LGHDT and CDR2 is YNNKEL (reference sequence). The CDR3 spans 18 residues. The CDR3 protein is CASSQKKGSSGEGETQYF. The CDR3 nucleotides read TGTGCCAGCAGCCAAAAGAAGGGGTCTAGCGGGGAAGGCGAGACCCAGTACTTC.

The chain combines TRBV5-1 with TRBJ2-5; no clear D gene. The V end was cut by 0 bases, the J end by 5 bases, with 17 bases between. CDR1 and CDR2 from the germline V gene are SGHRS and YFSETQ. CDR3 length equals 16 residues. CDR3 sequence (DNA): TGCGCCAGCAGCTTGGAGGGCAAGGGATTACGGGAGACCCAGTACTTC. Translating gives CASSLEGKGLRETQYF.

This sequence joins TRBV7-6 and TRBJ2-1; the match to TRBD2 covers 11 bases. This CDR3 is 15 amino acids long. The ends lost 2 bases at V and 9 bases at J; junction bases unmatched: 6. In germline, CDR1 is SGHVS, CDR2 FNYEAQ. This chain's CDR3 is CASSLLLAGEAEQFF. The CDR3 bases are TGTGCCAGCAGCTTATTACTAGCGGGGGAGGCTGAGCAGTTCTTC.

This chain uses TRBV6-5 with TRBJ2-5; maybe TRBD2 (6 bases). The length of the CDR3 is 12 residues. Germline CDR1 is MNHEY and CDR2 is SVGAGI. Trimming took 8 bases from V and 5 from J, leaving 12 bases between them. CDR3 DNA: TGTGCCAGCGGAGGGAATTTTGAGACCCAGTACTTC. It encodes CASGGNFETQYF.

V is TRBV30 and J is TRBJ2-3, with 12 bases matching TRBD2. This CDR3 is 17 amino acids long. J was trimmed by 8 bases and V by 3 bases; bases with no gene match: 15. Germline V gene sequence: CDR1 GTSNPN, CDR2 SVGIG (reference sequence). The chain's CDR3 is CAWSPRLAGEPAGTQYF. The CDR3 DNA reads TGTGCCTGGAGCCCCCGACTAGCGGGAGAACCAGCAGGTACGCAGTATTTT.

The chain joins TRBV28 to TRBJ1-1; 8 positions match TRBD1. Germline CDR1 reads MDHEN; CDR2 reads SYDVKM. This CDR3 spans 15 amino acids. J was trimmed by 1 base and V by 5 bases; bases with no gene match: 6. In DNA, the CDR3 is TGTGCCAGCAGTCGACAAACAGGGGGGAACACTGAAGCTTTCTTT. Its protein is CASSRQTGGNTEAFF.

The chain uses TRBV5-6 and TRBJ1-2; D possibly corresponds to TRBD1 (6 bases). V lost 2 bases, J lost 4 bases, and 12 bases lay in between. The CDR3 is 14 amino acids. Germline V CDR1 and CDR2: SGHDT, YYEEEE. CDR3 sequence reads: CASSFFQGSYGYTF. The CDR3 bases are TGTGCCAGCAGCTTTTTCCAGGGGAGCTATGGCTACACCTTC.

The chain recombines TRBV6-1 with TRBJ1-1, with TRBD1 matching 10 bases. The CDR3 runs to 16 residues. Germline trimming cut 3 bases from V and 4 bases from J; bases unmatched to any gene: 8. The V gene's germline CDR1 is MNHNS and CDR2 SASEGT. The CDR3 region has the DNA TGTGCCAGCAGTGACGACAGGGGGCGCCGGGTCACTGAAGCTTTCTTT. Translation gives CASSDDRGRRVTEAFF.

The rearrangement uses TRBV7-2 and TRBJ1-2; 11 bases align to TRBD1. V lost 5 bases to trimming and J lost 8 bases; unmatched junction nucleotides: 10. The CDR3 loop spans 15 amino acids. Germline CDR1 reads SGHTA; CDR2 reads FQGNSA. CDR3 loop: CASSGRTGGAFGYTF. CDR3 coding DNA: TGTGCCAGCAGCGGAAGGACAGGGGGCGCGTTCGGCTACACCTTC.